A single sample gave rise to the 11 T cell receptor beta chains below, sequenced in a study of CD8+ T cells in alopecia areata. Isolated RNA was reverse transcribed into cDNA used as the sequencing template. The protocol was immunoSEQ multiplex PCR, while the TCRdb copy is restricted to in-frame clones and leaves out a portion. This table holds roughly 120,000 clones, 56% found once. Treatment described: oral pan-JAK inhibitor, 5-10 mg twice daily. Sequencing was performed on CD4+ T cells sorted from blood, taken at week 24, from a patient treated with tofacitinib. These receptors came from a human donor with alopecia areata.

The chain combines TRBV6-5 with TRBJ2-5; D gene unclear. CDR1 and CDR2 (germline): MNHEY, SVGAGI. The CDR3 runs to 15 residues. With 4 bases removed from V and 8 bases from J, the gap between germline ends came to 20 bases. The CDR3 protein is CASSLTWFRQGTQYF. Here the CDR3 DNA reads TGTGCCAGCAGTTTAACGTGGTTCCGGCAAGGAACCCAGTACTTC.

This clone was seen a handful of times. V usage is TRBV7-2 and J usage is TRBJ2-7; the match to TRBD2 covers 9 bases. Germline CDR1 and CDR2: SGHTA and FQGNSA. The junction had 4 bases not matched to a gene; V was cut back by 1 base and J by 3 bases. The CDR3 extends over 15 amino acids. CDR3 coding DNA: TGTGCCAGCAGCTTAGATTCTAGCGGGGACTACGAGCAGTACTTC. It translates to CASSLDSSGDYEQYF. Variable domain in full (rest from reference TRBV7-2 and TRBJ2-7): GAGVSQSPSNKVTEKGKDVELRCDPISGHTALYWYRQSLGQGLEFLIYFQGNSAPDKSGLPSDRFSAERTGGSVSTLTIQRTQQEDSAVYLCASSLDSSGDYEQYFGPGTRLTVT.

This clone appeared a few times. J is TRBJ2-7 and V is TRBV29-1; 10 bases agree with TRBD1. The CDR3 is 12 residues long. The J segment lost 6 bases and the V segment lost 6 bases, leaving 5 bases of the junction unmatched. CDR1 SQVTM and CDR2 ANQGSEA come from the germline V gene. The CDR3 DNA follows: TGCAGCGTGAGACAGGGGGCCACCGAGCAGTACTTC. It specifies CSVRQGATEQYF.

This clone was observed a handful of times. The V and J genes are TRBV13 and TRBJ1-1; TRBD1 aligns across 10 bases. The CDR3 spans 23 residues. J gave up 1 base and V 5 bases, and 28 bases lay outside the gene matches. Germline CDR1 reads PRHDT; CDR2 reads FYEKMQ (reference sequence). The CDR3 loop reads CASSLIPGTGVGFTLAENTEAFF. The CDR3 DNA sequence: TGTGCCAGCAGCCTGATTCCGGGGACAGGGGTCGGTTTCACTCTAGCGGAGAACACTGAAGCTTTCTTT.

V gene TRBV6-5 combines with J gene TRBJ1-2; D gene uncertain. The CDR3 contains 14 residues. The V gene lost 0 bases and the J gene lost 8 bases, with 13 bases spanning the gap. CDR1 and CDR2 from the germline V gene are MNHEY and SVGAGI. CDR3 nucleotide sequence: TGTGCCAGCAGTTACTCGGAGGGCAGTGAGGGCTACACCTTC. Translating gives CASSYSEGSEGYTF.

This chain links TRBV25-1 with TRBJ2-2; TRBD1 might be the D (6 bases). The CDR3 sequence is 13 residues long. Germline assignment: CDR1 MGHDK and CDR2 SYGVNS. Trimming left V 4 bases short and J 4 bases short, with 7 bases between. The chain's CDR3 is CASSVTGTGELFF. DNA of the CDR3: TGTGCCAGCAGTGTGACAGGCACCGGGGAGCTGTTTTTT.

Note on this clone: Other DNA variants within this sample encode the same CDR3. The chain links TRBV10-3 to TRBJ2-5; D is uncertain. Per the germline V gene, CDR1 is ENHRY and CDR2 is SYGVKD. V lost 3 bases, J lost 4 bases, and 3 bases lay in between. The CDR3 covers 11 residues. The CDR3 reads CAISDRETQYF. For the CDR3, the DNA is TGTGCCATCAGTGATAGAGAGACCCAGTACTTC.

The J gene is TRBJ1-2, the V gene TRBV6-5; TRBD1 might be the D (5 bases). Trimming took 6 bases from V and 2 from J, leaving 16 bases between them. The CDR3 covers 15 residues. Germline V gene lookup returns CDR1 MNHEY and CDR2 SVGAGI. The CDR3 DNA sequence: TGTGCCAGCAGGCTCTCCGGGACGGGGAACTATGGCTACACCTTC. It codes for CASRLSGTGNYGYTF.

The DNA of the CDR3 is TGCAGTGCTAGGAGGTCAGGGGAGCTGTTTTTT. This sequence encodes CSARRSGELFF. This chain joins TRBV20-1 and TRBJ2-2; D is ambiguous. The CDR3 extends over 11 amino acids. The germline V gene encodes CDR1 DFQATT and CDR2 SNEGSKA (reference sequence). Trimming removed 3 bases at V and 8 bases at J, with 7 bases between.

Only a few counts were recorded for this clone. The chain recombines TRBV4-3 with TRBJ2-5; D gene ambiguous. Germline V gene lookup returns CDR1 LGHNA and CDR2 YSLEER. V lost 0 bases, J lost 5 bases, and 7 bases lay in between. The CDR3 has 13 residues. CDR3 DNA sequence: TGCGCCAGCAGCCAAGATCATGGGGAGACCCAGTACTTC. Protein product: CASSQDHGETQYF.

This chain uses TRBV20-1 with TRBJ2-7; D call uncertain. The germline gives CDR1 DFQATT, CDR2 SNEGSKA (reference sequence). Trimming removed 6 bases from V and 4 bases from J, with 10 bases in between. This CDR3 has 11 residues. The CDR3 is CSAVLLYEQYF. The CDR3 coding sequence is TGCAGTGCCGTCCTTTTGTACGAGCAGTACTTC.